This is a list of T cell receptor beta chains from one sample in a study of identical twins. Using its own MiXCR run on the 5' RACE reads, TCRdb lists one record per CDR3 protein. In the table there are about 810,000 distinct CDR3 sequences, around an eighth of which are singletons. This sample also belongs to another study, concerning yellow fever vaccine responses in identical twins.

Sample: PBMCs. Receptors originate from a woman younger than 30 in good health. The CDR3 runs from the conserved cysteine through the conserved F or W. D genes are given only for firm matches. Clone size is shown for a subset of rows, as once, few, many or a class of expanded clone.

V gene	J gene	D gene	clone size	CDR3 protein	CDR3 DNA
TRBV12-3/TRBV12-4	TRBJ1-2	TRBD1	-	CASSEVDRGYGYTF	TGTGCCAGCAGTGAAGTCGACAGGGGATATGGCTACACCTTC
TRBV11-2	TRBJ2-3	TRBD2	few	CASSALLAGGIDTQYF	TGTGCCAGCAGCGCCTTGCTAGCGGGGGGGATAGATACGCAGTATTTT
TRBV14	TRBJ1-2	-	-	CASSRKGGYTF	TGTGCCAGCAGCCGGAAAGGAGGCTACACCTTC
TRBV20-1	TRBJ2-5	-	-	CSARVGGGGTQYF	TGCAGTGCTAGAGTCGGGGGCGGTGGGACCCAGTACTTC
TRBV28	TRBJ2-5	-	-	CATVAETQYF	TGTGCCACCGTCGCGGAGACCCAGTACTTC
TRBV7-9	TRBJ2-1	-	few	CASSHSSGTHNEQFF	TGTGCCAGCAGCCACTCGAGCGGAACACATAATGAGCAGTTCTTC
TRBV13	TRBJ2-1	TRBD1	few	CASSPAGTGDYNEQFF	TGTGCCAGCAGCCCCGCCGGGACAGGGGACTACAATGAGCAGTTCTTC
TRBV7-8	TRBJ2-5	TRBD2	-	CASSSPGVAGGVETQYF	TGTGCCAGCAGCTCCCCGGGAGTAGCGGGAGGGGTGGAGACCCAGTACTTC
TRBV29-1	TRBJ1-1	TRBD1	many	CSVSDRDTEAFF	TGCAGCGTTTCGGACAGGGACACTGAAGCTTTCTTT
TRBV5-1	TRBJ2-2	TRBD2	many	CASSPGRALGELFF	TGCGCCAGCAGCCCAGGGAGGGCCCTCGGGGAGCTGTTTTTT
TRBV29-1	TRBJ1-1	-	many	CSVVGGTEAFF	TGCAGCGTGGTTGGGGGCACTGAAGCTTTCTTT
TRBV5-1	TRBJ2-3	-	-	CASGAAGTDTQYF	TGCGCCAGCGGGGCGGCGGGCACAGATACGCAGTATTTT
TRBV3-1	TRBJ1-5	-	few	CASSQDLRSNQPQHF	TGTGCCAGCAGCCAAGATCTCCGGAGCAATCAGCCCCAGCATTTT
TRBV11-2	TRBJ2-3	TRBD2	few	CASSFSLAGRTDTQYF	TGTGCCAGCAGCTTTTCATTAGCGGGGAGGACAGATACGCAGTATTTT
TRBV5-1	TRBJ2-1	TRBD2	few	CASSPPSVGGGVGSSYNEQFF	TGCGCCAGCAGCCCGCCCTCCGTGGGGGGGGGTGTTGGGAGCTCCTACAATGAGCAGTTCTTC
TRBV5-1	TRBJ1-5	-	few	CASSQNGNQPQHF	TGCGCCAGCAGTCAAAACGGAAATCAGCCCCAGCATTTT
TRBV12-3/TRBV12-4	TRBJ2-4	TRBD2	few	CASTGGSNVGIQYF	TGTGCCAGCACGGGCGGGAGTAACGTGGGCATTCAGTACTTC
TRBV4-2	TRBJ2-1	TRBD2	many	CASSQDPGLAGGFYNEQFF	TGTGCCAGCAGCCAAGACCCGGGGCTAGCGGGGGGTTTCTACAATGAGCAGTTCTTC
TRBV20-1	TRBJ1-1	-	-	CSARDQVVGWTEAFF	TGCAGTGCTAGAGATCAGGTAGTTGGGTGGACTGAAGCTTTCTTT
TRBV24-1	TRBJ2-2	-	-	CATSDLDPRAGELFF	TGTGCCACCAGTGATTTGGACCCGAGGGCCGGGGAGCTGTTTTTT
TRBV12-5	TRBJ2-7	-	many	CASGLVIPGKPYEQYF	TGTGCTAGTGGTTTGGTAATCCCAGGAAAACCCTACGAGCAGTACTTC
TRBV7-2	TRBJ1-6	-	many	CASSWVAGADSPLHF	TGTGCCAGCAGCTGGGTGGCAGGGGCAGATTCACCCCTCCACTTT
TRBV20-1	TRBJ1-4	-	few	CSAWTALNEKLFF	TGCAGTGCTTGGACGGCCCTTAATGAAAAACTGTTTTTT
TRBV7-9	TRBJ2-7	TRBD1	few	CASTSGDRPLEQYF	TGTGCCAGCACCTCCGGGGACAGGCCCCTCGAGCAGTACTTC
TRBV29-1	TRBJ1-3	-	-	CSVRNSGNTIYF	TGCAGCGTGAGAAACTCTGGAAACACCATATATTTT
TRBV20-1	TRBJ2-3	TRBD1	few	CSAVSDRGTDTQYF	TGCAGTGCCGTTAGTGACAGGGGCACAGATACGCAGTATTTT
TRBV18	TRBJ2-5	-	-	CASSPNEVDQETQYF	TGTGCCAGCTCACCAAATGAGGTAGACCAAGAGACCCAGTACTTC
TRBV11-2	TRBJ2-3	TRBD2	-	CASSLMGDGGKQYF	TGTGCCAGCAGCTTGATGGGTGACGGGGGGAAGCAGTATTTT
TRBV24-1	TRBJ1-1	-	many	CATTDDREAFF	TGTGCCACCACGGACGACAGGGAAGCTTTCTTT
TRBV5-1	TRBJ2-3	-	few	CASSLDGREYRGDTQYF	TGCGCCAGCAGCTTGGATGGCAGGGAATATCGAGGAGATACGCAGTATTTT
TRBV20-1	TRBJ2-1	TRBD2	-	CSASNPSGTIEQFF	TGCAGTGCTAGTAATCCTAGCGGGACGATTGAGCAGTTCTTC
TRBV7-2	TRBJ1-1	-	-	CASSLGPGRTEAFF	TGTGCCAGCAGCTTAGGCCCAGGGAGGACTGAAGCTTTCTTT
TRBV15	TRBJ2-1	-	many	CATSREVGSVNEQFF	TGTGCCACCAGCAGAGAAGTGGGATCGGTCAATGAGCAGTTCTTC
TRBV11-2	TRBJ2-5	TRBD2	-	CASSPVAGGPGETQYF	TGTGCCAGCAGCCCAGTTGCGGGAGGGCCAGGAGAGACCCAGTACTTC
TRBV29-1	TRBJ2-3	TRBD2	-	CSVEESGGITDTQYF	TGCAGCGTTGAAGAAAGCGGGGGGATCACAGATACGCAGTATTTT
TRBV2	TRBJ2-3	TRBD2	-	CASGASGSTTDTQYF	TGTGCCAGCGGGGCTAGCGGGAGTACGACAGATACGCAGTATTTT
TRBV6-4	TRBJ2-1	TRBD2	-	CASTPEGLAGCNEQFF	TGTGCCAGCACCCCCGAGGGACTAGCGGGATGTAATGAGCAGTTCTTC
TRBV11-1	TRBJ2-1	-	-	CASSLDQTPMTRQFF	TGTGCCAGCAGCTTAGACCAGACCCCAATGACGCGGCAGTTCTTC
TRBV24-1	TRBJ2-5	-	few	CAIQGGSWETQYF	TGTGCCATCCAGGGGGGGAGCTGGGAGACCCAGTACTTC
TRBV19	TRBJ2-1	-	-	CASSGPGGGNNEQFF	TGTGCCAGTAGTGGTCCAGGGGGAGGAAACAATGAGCAGTTCTTC
TRBV27	TRBJ1-6	-	few	CASVSAGGSSSPLHF	TGTGCCAGCGTTTCCGCGGGGGGCAGTTCCTCACCCCTCCACTTT
TRBV7-8	TRBJ2-3	-	many	CASSLGSTADTQYF	TGTGCCAGCAGCTTAGGCAGTACGGCAGATACGCAGTATTTT
TRBV20-1	TRBJ1-1	TRBD1	-	CSATPLGTGDTEAFF	TGCAGTGCCACACCCCTCGGGACAGGGGATACTGAAGCTTTCTTT
TRBV28	TRBJ2-5	-	-	CASSLNSYYQETQYF	TGTGCCAGCAGTTTAAACAGTTACTACCAAGAGACCCAGTACTTC
TRBV4-1	TRBJ2-5	TRBD1	many	CASSIRGQDRETQYF	TGCGCCAGCAGCATAAGGGGACAGGATAGGGAGACCCAGTACTTC
TRBV4-1	TRBJ1-5	-	-	CASSQLAGANQPQHF	TGCGCCAGCAGCCAATTAGCAGGGGCAAATCAGCCCCAGCATTTT
TRBV7-9	TRBJ2-2	-	few	CASSVVELGELFF	TGTGCCAGCAGCGTCGTGGAGCTCGGGGAGCTGTTTTTT
TRBV5-1	TRBJ2-5	TRBD1	-	CASTTGGGAGETQYF	TGCGCCAGCACTACAGGGGGAGGCGCCGGAGAGACCCAGTACTTC
TRBV20-1	TRBJ2-5	-	-	CSARDQEGWQETQYF	TGCAGTGCTAGAGATCAGGAAGGGTGGCAAGAGACCCAGTACTTC
TRBV5-1	TRBJ1-6	-	few	CASSRSGDNSPLHF	TGCGCCAGCAGTAGATCGGGAGATAATTCACCCCTCCACTTT
TRBV12-3/TRBV12-4	TRBJ1-2	TRBD1	few	CASSSGQGRHYGYTF	TGTGCCAGCAGTTCCGGACAGGGAAGGCACTATGGCTACACCTTC
TRBV29-1	TRBJ2-1	-	many	CSVERGGNEQFF	TGCAGCGTTGAAAGGGGGGGCAATGAGCAGTTCTTC
TRBV2	TRBJ2-3	-	many	CASSPEVRGRTDTQYF	TGTGCCAGCAGTCCCGAGGTGCGGGGGCGCACAGATACGCAGTATTTT
TRBV7-8	TRBJ2-3	-	-	CASSSRTGVTTDTQYF	TGTGCCAGCAGCTCCAGAACGGGAGTTACCACAGATACGCAGTATTTT
TRBV15	TRBJ1-3	TRBD1	-	CATRTGQNSGNTIYF	TGTGCCACCAGGACGGGACAGAACTCTGGAAACACCATATATTTT
TRBV4-1	TRBJ2-1	TRBD2	few	CASSQVRLAGETNEQFF	TGCGCCAGCAGCCAAGTAAGACTAGCGGGAGAAACCAATGAGCAGTTCTTC
TRBV20-1	TRBJ2-3	-	-	CSAKGGGADTQYF	TGCAGTGCTAAAGGGGGAGGCGCAGATACGCAGTATTTT
TRBV12-3/TRBV12-4	TRBJ2-3	TRBD2	many	CASSLMAAGGPDTQYF	TGTGCCAGCAGTTTAATGGCTGCGGGAGGGCCAGATACGCAGTATTTT
TRBV20-1	TRBJ1-6	-	-	CSATGPYNSPLHF	TGCAGTGCGACGGGGCCGTATAATTCACCCCTCCACTTT
TRBV5-1	TRBJ2-2	-	few	CASSFNGKAGELFF	TGCGCCAGCAGCTTTAACGGGAAGGCCGGGGAGCTGTTTTTT